One sample yielded the 12 T cell receptor beta chains listed below, sequenced in a study of molecular identifiers for immune sequencing clone quantification. Each CDR3 protein is one row after TCRdb ran MiXCR on the PCR reads. The table shows approximately 590,000 distinct CDR3 sequences, with 25% occurring only once. Sequenced sample: naive CD8+ T cells from blood, with Jurkat cell RNA spiked in. The sample's subset: FACS-sorted CD8+CD4-CCR7+CD45RA+ naive T cells. The receptors originated from a human donor in good health. Some libraries in this study had Jurkat cell RNA spiked in.

V is TRBV27 and J is TRBJ2-1, with D unresolved. This CDR3 spans 16 amino acids. The V end was cut by 1 base, the J end by 4 bases, with 14 bases between. The V gene's germline CDR1 is MNHEY and CDR2 SMNVEV (reference sequence). The CDR3 DNA follows: TGTGCCAGCAGTTTATTATGGCTTACTGATTACAATGAGCAGTTCTTC. Its protein product is CASSLLWLTDYNEQFF.

Remarks on this clonotype: A read error is possible here, since a much larger clone lies one base away. A read error is likely, as this CDR3 ends without the conserved phenylalanine or tryptophan. The V call is TRBV29-1, the J call TRBJ2-1; 8 bases line up with TRBD2. CDR1 is SQVTM, CDR2 ANQGSEA, per germline. J gave up 1 base and V 8 bases, and 7 bases lay outside the gene matches. The CDR3 totals 14 residues. The CDR3 loop reads CSSLRGESYNEQFS. The CDR3 nucleotides are TGCAGCTCATTGCGGGGGGAGTCCTACAATGAGCAGTTCTCC.

Turning to this clonotype: Given a much more abundant clone one base away, this may be a read error. The genes are TRBV7-9 and TRBJ1-5; 7 bases match TRBD1. CDR3 size: 14 residues. CDR1 and CDR2 (germline): SEHNR, FQNEAQ (reference sequence). This CDR3 is CTSSFEGGSQPQHF. CDR3 nucleotide sequence: TGTACCAGCAGCTTTGAAGGGGGCTCCCAGCCCCAGCATTTT.

The table lists this clonotype with many counts. The genes are TRBV11-2 and TRBJ2-1, with D possibly TRBD2 on 6 matching bases. Looked up from germline, CDR1 is SGHAT and CDR2 is FQNNGV. CDR3 length: 14 residues. V was cut by 5 bases and J by 8 bases, with 16 bases left in between. CDR3 sequence reads: CASSPGRDWDEQFF. The CDR3 DNA is TGTGCCAGCAGCCCCGGACGGGACTGGGATGAGCAGTTCTTC.

This clonotype appeared many times. The chain uses TRBV12-3 or TRBV12-4 and TRBJ2-1; 10 bases map to TRBD1. J was trimmed by 10 bases and V by 5 bases; bases with no gene match: 11. This CDR3 has 15 residues. This CDR3 reads CASSPPGQGSGEQFF. The CDR3 region has the DNA TGTGCCAGCAGTCCTCCGGGACAGGGGTCCGGAGAGCAGTTCTTC.

This clonotype was recorded a few times. The chain couples TRBV13 to TRBJ1-1; D is possibly TRBD1 (5 bases). V shed 4 bases and J shed 7 bases, with 13 bases lying between them. CDR1 is PRHDT and CDR2 is FYEKMQ in the germline V gene (reference sequence). The CDR3 runs 13 residues. CDR3 region: CASSSRVYSEAFF. Here the CDR3 DNA reads TGTGCCAGCAGCTCCAGGGTGTATAGTGAAGCTTTCTTT.

As to this clonotype: An end of the junction differs from the germline gene, which may be a read error. The rearrangement links TRBV5-6 to TRBJ2-5, with D tentatively TRBD2 (6 bases). This CDR3 has 14 amino acids. Germline assignment: CDR1 SGHDT and CDR2 YYEEEE. The CDR3 loop reads CASRFNGGKEPQYF. For the CDR3, the DNA is TGTGCCAGCAGGTTTAACGGGGGAAAAGAGCCCCAGTACTTC.

At least ten counts were recorded for this clonotype. V usage is TRBV19 and J usage is TRBJ2-3; the D is unclear. V was cut by 6 bases and J by 2 bases, with 18 bases left in between. The V gene's germline CDR1 is LNHDA and CDR2 SQIVND (reference sequence). The CDR3 contains 16 residues. The CDR3, as DNA: TGTGCCAGTAGCCACCCCGACCTAGGCCACACAGATACGCAGTATTTT. Translation gives CASSHPDLGHTDTQYF.

Concerning this clonotype: A much more abundant neighbour one base away suggests this may be a read error. The chain carries TRBV28 and TRBJ1-5; D call uncertain. Germline V gives CDR1 MDHEN, CDR2 SYDVKM. The CDR3 has 13 residues. V was cut by 6 bases and J by 7 bases, with 13 bases left in between. This chain's CDR3 is CASSHVRWQPQHF. CDR3 coding DNA: TGTGCCAGCAGCCATGTACGGTGGCAGCCCCAGCATTTT.

The gene calls are TRBV12-3 or TRBV12-4 and TRBJ2-7; 8 nucleotides match TRBD2. This CDR3 spans 14 amino acids. The V and J ends lost 3 bases and 4 bases, in that order; junction bases with no gene match: 5. CDR3: CASSFAGGEYEQYF. Written as DNA, the CDR3 is TGTGCCAGCAGTTTCGCCGGGGGGGAGTACGAGCAGTACTTC.

Points on this clonotype: A much larger clone lies one base from this, so it may be a read error. The rearrangement uses TRBV6-4 and TRBJ2-3, with TRBD2 identical over 8 bases. Germline assignment: CDR1 MRHNA and CDR2 SNTAGT. The trim removed 4 bases at V and 3 bases at J, leaving 9 bases unmatched. This CDR3 has 16 residues. CDR3 residues: CASSVLAEELTDTQYF. As DNA, the CDR3 is TGTGCCAGCAGTGTACTAGCGGAAGAATTGACAGATACGCAGTATTTT.

This clonotype was counted between two and nine times. The chain links TRBV5-6 to TRBJ1-6; TRBD1 is a possible D gene (6 bases). There are 16 residues in the CDR3. V was cut by 4 bases and J by 0 bases, with 11 bases left in between. CDR1 SGHDT and CDR2 YYEEEE come from the germline V gene. The CDR3 nucleotides are TGTGCCAGCAGCCCACAGGGTTCCTCCTATAATTCACCCCTCCACTTT. As protein: CASSPQGSSYNSPLHF. Variable domain in full (rest from reference TRBV5-6 and TRBJ1-6): DAGVTQSPTHLIKTRGQQVTLRCSPKSGHDTVSWYQQALGQGPQFIFQYYEEEERQRGNFPDRFSGHQFPNYSSELNVNALLLGDSALYLCASSPQGSSYNSPLHFGNGTRLTVT.